This TCR beta chain was found in a study of high-grade serous ovarian cancer treatment subgroups. In the study overall: On average, roughly 14,000 reads and 7,000 to 8,500 unique TCR beta rearrangements were obtained per sample. Study results and caveats: Bulk tumor TCR sequencing gave no spatial information.

Tumor tissue was taken before any definitive surgery or chemotherapy was given. Notes on this clone: Its specificity is unknown.

Per the germline V gene, CDR1 is LNHDA and CDR2 is SQIVND (reference sequence). V was shortened by 3 bases and J by 6 bases, with 12 bases between the two germline ends. The CDR3 is 14 amino acids. The data were produced by immunoSEQ multiplex PCR, yet TCRdb's version contains in-frame clones alone and is incomplete. The data show approximately 4,500 clones, with roughly 71% seen just once and roughly 12% held by the top ten. The receptor was derived from a human donor with high-grade serous ovarian cancer. The material sequenced was tumor tissue. The rearrangement joins TRBV19 to TRBJ1-5; possibly TRBD1 for D (5 bases). CDR3 sequence reads: CASSISGFIQPQHF. In DNA form, the CDR3 reads TGTGCCAGTAGTATTTCAGGGTTTATTCAGCCCCAGCATTTT.